This T cell receptor beta chain appears in the sequencing data of a study of a mutant IDH1 vaccine in newly diagnosed glioma. Study-wide context: Receipt of radiotherapy, temozolomide, or both preceded the study, and most received both.

Produced via immunoSEQ multiplex PCR; TCRdb's table is partial and in-frame only. Found here are approximately 28,000 clones, over 80% of them singletons; the top ten hold roughly 33%. This sample's time point: week 35, safety follow-up. In the vaccine, a single dose held 300 ug of the mutant IDH1 20-mer peptide, along with topical imiquimod. The patients received vaccinations eight times, in weeks 1, 3, 5, 7, 11, 15, 19 and 23. Remarks on this clone: Antigen: not known.

The clonotype was recovered from a young man with glioma. This specimen was PBMCs, taken from a glioma patient whose treatment included an IDH1 peptide vaccine.

The CDR3 coding sequence is TGCGCCAGCAGCCACCCCAGTTCCCCTCGCCATGAGCAGTTCTTC. This encodes CASSHPSSPRHEQFF. The chain carries TRBV4-3 and TRBJ2-1; D is unresolved. The CDR3 runs to 15 residues. V was cut by 3 bases and J by 8 bases, with 17 bases left in between. Per the germline V gene, CDR1 is LGHNA and CDR2 is YSLEER.